Listed below are T cell receptor beta chains from one sample, sequenced in a study of cytomegalovirus exposure and HLA in healthy donors. Method: immunoSEQ multiplex PCR; TCRdb's copy keeps in-frame clones and lacks some. The repertoire has 150,000 to 200,000 clones, 70% to 80% of them found once; the top ten carry about 1.6%. Sequencing used PBMCs. The source is a man aged 40-55 years in good health and CMV-seronegative. Each CDR3 is given with its conserved first and last residue. D genes are given only for firm matches. Clone size appears in some rows only: once, few, many, or a class for an expanded clone.

abundance | len | j_gene | v_gene | d_gene | CDR3aa | CDR3nt
NA | 12 | TRBJ1-1 | TRBV6-5 | NA | CASSDPRREAFF | TGTGCCAGCAGTGATCCACGGAGGGAAGCTTTCTTT
NA | 17 | TRBJ2-5 | TRBV5-1 | TRBD2 | CASSLTSGRALQETQYF | TGCGCCAGCAGCTTGACTAGCGGGAGGGCCCTACAAGAGACCCAGTACTTC
NA | 15 | TRBJ1-5 | TRBV5-1 | NA | CASSLAGSGNQPQHF | TGCGCCAGCAGCTTGGCCGGGTCGGGCAATCAGCCCCAGCATTTT
NA | 14 | TRBJ2-1 | TRBV6-4 | NA | CASSLAGGTREQFF | TGTGCCAGCAGTCTAGCAGGGGGGACGCGTGAGCAGTTCTTC
NA | 16 | TRBJ1-5 | TRBV28 | NA | CASNFAQGMGNQPQHF | TGTGCCAGCAATTTTGCCCAGGGGATGGGCAATCAGCCCCAGCATTTT
once | 15 | TRBJ2-3 | TRBV9 | NA | CASSVVPSDTDTQYF | TGTGCCAGCAGCGTAGTGCCTAGCGACACAGATACGCAGTATTTT
NA | 11 | TRBJ2-1 | TRBV19 | NA | CASSTPVEQFF | TGTGCCAGTAGTACCCCCGTCGAGCAGTTCTTC
NA | 14 | TRBJ2-1 | TRBV4-2 | NA | CASSLNLDSNEQFF | TGTGCCAGCAGCCTAAACCTAGACAGTAATGAGCAGTTCTTC
NA | 15 | TRBJ1-1 | TRBV27 | NA | CASSFSWGVNTEAFF | TGTGCCAGCAGTTTCTCGTGGGGGGTAAACACTGAAGCTTTCTTT
few | 15 | TRBJ2-6 | TRBV6-1 | NA | CASNPMNSGANVLTF | TGTGCCAGCAATCCTATGAACTCTGGGGCCAACGTCCTGACTTTC
NA | 15 | TRBJ2-7 | TRBV7-9 | TRBD1 | CASSGGDRTPYEQYF | TGTGCCAGCAGCGGTGGGGACAGAACTCCCTACGAGCAGTACTTC
NA | 12 | TRBJ1-6 | TRBV11-2 | NA | CASSLAYSPLHF | TGTGCCAGCAGCTTAGCATATTCACCCCTCCACTTT
NA | 15 | TRBJ1-4 | TRBV30 | TRBD1 | CASPYRTGPNEKLFF | TGTGCCTCCCCATACCGGACAGGTCCAAATGAAAAACTGTTTTTT
NA | 15 | TRBJ2-5 | TRBV15 | TRBD2 | CATSRRAGGVETQYF | TGTGCCACCAGCCGTCGGGCGGGAGGTGTCGAGACCCAGTACTTC
few | 12 | TRBJ1-2 | TRBV28 | NA | CASSRPNYGYTF | TGTGCCAGCAGCCGTCCTAACTATGGCTACACCTTC
once | 15 | TRBJ2-3 | TRBV28 | NA | CASSLPGRSTDTQYF | TGTGCCAGCAGTTTACCGGGAAGAAGCACAGATACGCAGTATTTT
NA | 16 | TRBJ2-1 | TRBV28 | NA | CASSLGLMYSYNEQFF | TGTGCCAGCAGTCTTGGACTGATGTACTCCTACAATGAGCAGTTCTTC
NA | 16 | TRBJ2-3 | TRBV5-6 | TRBD2 | CASSPGLAYSTDTQYF | TGTGCCAGCAGCCCGGGACTAGCCTATAGCACAGATACGCAGTATTTT
NA | 17 | TRBJ2-6 | TRBV4-2 | NA | CASSQDRPEAGANGLTF | TGTGCCAGCAGCCAAGATCGACCAGAGGCAGGGGCCAACGGCCTGACTTTC
few | 16 | TRBJ1-2 | TRBV27 | TRBD1 | CASSPSASGGVYGYTF | TGTGCCAGCAGCCCCTCTGCCTCAGGGGGTGTCTATGGCTACACCTTC
NA | 15 | TRBJ1-2 | TRBV2 | TRBD1 | CASTQGFTGGYGYTF | TGTGCCAGCACTCAGGGCTTTACAGGGGGCTATGGCTACACCTTC
NA | 13 | TRBJ1-2 | TRBV7-9 | NA | CASSTTGFSGYTF | TGTGCCAGCAGCACGACAGGATTTTCTGGCTACACCTTC
NA | 13 | TRBJ1-2 | TRBV19 | NA | CASSIAGIGGYTF | TGTGCCAGTAGTATTGCAGGGATCGGTGGCTACACCTTC
NA | 15 | TRBJ1-1 | TRBV2 | TRBD1 | CASAPRDSRFTEAFF | TGTGCCAGCGCCCCCCGGGACAGTCGGTTCACTGAAGCTTTCTTT
NA | 14 | TRBJ1-1 | TRBV5-6 | TRBD1 | CASSLRTGNTEAFF | TGTGCCAGCAGCTTGAGGACAGGAAACACTGAAGCTTTCTTT
NA | 12 | TRBJ2-1 | TRBV29-1 | NA | CSGDSNYNEQFF | TGCAGCGGGGACTCCAACTACAATGAGCAGTTCTTC
NA | 13 | TRBJ2-2 | TRBV11-3 | NA | CASSDSPHPELFF | TGTGCCAGCAGCGACTCCCCCCACCCGGAGCTGTTTTTT
NA | 13 | TRBJ2-3 | TRBV7-7 | NA | CASSLLTTDTQYF | TGTGCCAGCAGCTTGTTGACTACGGATACGCAGTATTTT
NA | 15 | TRBJ2-3 | TRBV30 | TRBD2 | CAWSVMAGGRDTQYF | TGTGCCTGGAGTGTAATGGCGGGAGGGAGAGATACGCAGTATTTT
NA | 13 | TRBJ1-5 | TRBV29-1 | TRBD1 | CSVQTGIGQPQHF | TGCAGCGTCCAGACAGGGATCGGTCAGCCCCAGCATTTT
NA | 15 | TRBJ1-1 | TRBV5-4 | TRBD1 | CASSLGQGADTEAFF | TGTGCCAGCAGCTTGGGACAGGGGGCCGACACTGAAGCTTTCTTT
NA | 19 | TRBJ2-1 | TRBV4-2 | TRBD2 | CASSQDRDSGTPSYNEQFF | TGTGCCAGCAGCCAAGATCGTGATAGCGGGACCCCATCCTACAATGAGCAGTTCTTC
once | 16 | TRBJ1-3 | TRBV19 | NA | CASSMGGQISGNTIYF | TGTGCCAGTAGTATGGGCGGACAAATCTCTGGAAACACCATATATTTT
NA | 15 | TRBJ1-4 | TRBV4-1 | TRBD1 | CASSQQGQGGEKLFF | TGCGCCAGCAGCCAACAGGGACAGGGGGGAGAAAAACTGTTTTTT
NA | 15 | TRBJ2-7 | TRBV27 | NA | CASSPSTDRTYEQYF | TGTGCCAGCAGTCCCTCGACCGACAGGACCTACGAGCAGTACTTC
NA | 13 | TRBJ2-5 | TRBV29-1 | NA | CSVEDRAKRTQYF | TGCAGCGTTGAAGACAGGGCCAAGAGGACCCAGTACTTC
NA | 15 | TRBJ1-5 | TRBV29-1 | NA | CSVGGRGESNQPQHF | TGCAGCGTTGGGGGGAGGGGAGAGAGCAATCAGCCCCAGCATTTT
few | 15 | TRBJ2-7 | TRBV27 | TRBD2 | CASRRSSGGTYEQYF | TGTGCCAGCAGACGTAGTAGCGGGGGCACCTACGAGCAGTACTTC
NA | 13 | TRBJ1-4 | TRBV25-1 | NA | CASSFGVDEKLFF | TGTGCCAGCAGTTTCGGGGTCGATGAAAAACTGTTTTTT
NA | 16 | TRBJ2-1 | TRBV5-1 | TRBD2 | CASSSPGLAGAGEQFF | TGCGCCAGCAGCTCACCGGGACTAGCGGGAGCCGGGGAGCAGTTCTTC
NA | 14 | TRBJ2-6 | TRBV30 | NA | CACPSTRGANGLTF | TGTGCCTGCCCTTCGACACGTGGGGCCAACGGCCTGACTTTC
NA | 12 | TRBJ1-1 | TRBV18 | NA | CASAGLNTEAFF | TGTGCCAGCGCAGGGTTGAACACTGAAGCTTTCTTT
NA | 15 | TRBJ1-1 | TRBV5-1 | TRBD1 | CASSLAGQGNTEAFF | TGCGCCAGCAGCTTGGCCGGACAGGGGAACACTGAAGCTTTCTTT
once | 13 | TRBJ2-3 | TRBV29-1 | NA | CSVEGGSTDTQYF | TGCAGCGTTGAAGGCGGATCCACAGATACGCAGTATTTT
NA | 14 | TRBJ2-7 | TRBV6-6 | NA | CASSSDRPRYEQYF | TGTGCCAGCAGTTCTGACAGGCCCCGCTACGAGCAGTACTTC
NA | 13 | TRBJ1-4 | TRBV4-2 | NA | CASSQVSNEKLFF | TGTGCCAGCAGCCAAGTATCTAATGAAAAACTGTTTTTT
NA | 16 | TRBJ2-1 | TRBV11-2 | TRBD2 | CASSLDTRGRYNEQFF | TGTGCCAGCAGCTTAGACACTCGCGGGAGATACAATGAGCAGTTCTTC
NA | 13 | TRBJ1-1 | TRBV7-6 | NA | CASREQENTEAFF | TGTGCCAGCAGGGAACAGGAGAACACTGAAGCTTTCTTT